This is a list of T cell receptor beta chains from one sample in a study of blood T cells in healthy people across ages. TCRdb re-called the 5' RACE reads with MiXCR, one entry per CDR3 protein. The sample gives some 1.5 million distinct CDR3 sequences, 28% of which show up once; 7.7% is in the top ten. Sequenced input: blood. The receptors originated from a woman aged 30 to 39 in good health. Both conserved end residues are part of each CDR3. Fields, in order: J gene, V gene, CDR3 protein.

TRBJ1-1 TRBV24-1 CATRDLRGQEAFF
TRBJ2-7 TRBV29-1 CSVSQGHEQYF
TRBJ2-3 TRBV2 CASTRTPGTAADTQYF
TRBJ2-1 TRBV12-3/TRBV12-4 CASQTGLSPNEQFF
TRBJ2-6 TRBV7-9 CASSFLTGPGANVLTF
TRBJ2-3 TRBV5-1 CASSRESGALDTQYF
TRBJ2-5 TRBV10-1 CASSDSGAGGGETQYF
TRBJ2-1 TRBV6-2/TRBV6-3 CASSAPLAGGSYNEQFF
TRBJ2-3 TRBV7-2 CVSSVISASTDTQYF
TRBJ2-1 TRBV6-2/TRBV6-3 CASSPPQTSGRAHNEQFF
TRBJ1-6 TRBV28 CASREQRPNSPLHF
TRBJ1-4 TRBV5-5 CASSLSGRFPQEKLFF
TRBJ2-1 TRBV2 CASSRTHYNEQFF
TRBJ2-5 TRBV5-1 CASSSGAAFQETQYF
TRBJ1-2 TRBV4-3 CASSQGRESDYTF
TRBJ2-1 TRBV7-2 CASRWRALGNEQFF
TRBJ2-7 TRBV2 CASSEGIWDEQYF
TRBJ1-2 TRBV12-3/TRBV12-4 CASSFFRGHDGYTF
TRBJ2-1 TRBV7-2 CASSIAPSGSREQFF
TRBJ2-7 TRBV12-3/TRBV12-4 CASSTGRGRYEQYF
TRBJ2-5 TRBV4-1 CASSLHRGTQYF
TRBJ2-5 TRBV12-3/TRBV12-4 CASKAAETQYF
TRBJ2-3 TRBV29-1 CSVGPSAATTDTQYF
TRBJ2-7 TRBV28 CASTSSGSLRGEQYF
TRBJ2-1 TRBV12-3/TRBV12-4 CASSHRDRGEQFF
TRBJ1-2 TRBV6-5 CASSYYVKGYGYTF
TRBJ2-6 TRBV5-1 CASSLEEGSGANVLTF
TRBJ2-1 TRBV12-3/TRBV12-4 CASSFSSGRGNEQFF
TRBJ2-2 TRBV7-9 CASSARQNTGELFF
TRBJ1-2 TRBV28 CASSPQSPVGDKGYTF
TRBJ1-3 TRBV6-6 CASSSPRTDSGNAIYF
TRBJ2-1 TRBV14 CASSQHLIAGGQQFF
TRBJ2-1 TRBV7-2 CASSSEMEQFF
TRBJ2-7 TRBV6-5 CASRMTSGGFEQYF
TRBJ2-1 TRBV29-1 CSVEDIGADEQFF
TRBJ2-1 TRBV2 CAGSPMGREYNEQFF
TRBJ1-4 TRBV7-9 CASGHRAEAEKLFF
TRBJ2-3 TRBV11-2 CASSQGLAGPGTDTQYF
TRBJ2-2 TRBV20-1 CSARTQNTGELFF